This T cell receptor (beta chain) appears in the sequencing data of a study of blood T cell repertoires in COVID-19. Looking at the study overall: Samples taken during acute and convalescent COVID-19 were collected in the United States, Italy and Spain.

Here immunoSEQ multiplex PCR was the method, and the copy in TCRdb shows in-frame clones only, minus some. The sample holds fewer than 250,000 clones, more than 65% seen once. This clonotype originated in a woman between 50 and 59 years old with acute COVID-19. Source material: PBMCs or T cells enriched from blood (not recorded which).

The CDR3 loop reads CASSDSQRLAGDPYEQYV. The CDR3 DNA follows: TGTGCCAGCAGTGACTCGCAACGACTAGCGGGGGACCCCTACGAGCAGTACGTC. The chain has TRBV6-4 and TRBJ2-7; 12 bases align to TRBD2. J gave up 2 bases and V 0 bases, and 8 bases lay outside the gene matches. CDR3 length: 18 residues. Germline values: CDR1 MRHNA, CDR2 SNTAGT.